Each of the 26 T cell receptor beta chains below was sequenced from the same sample in a study of cytomegalovirus exposure and HLA in healthy donors. The PCR ran on 60 Vbeta and 13 Jbeta primers. Clones were sequenced by immunoSEQ multiplex PCR, and TCRdb holds only the in-frame ones, with some missing. The sample has 50,000 to 65,000 clones; under 90% are singletons. Material: PBMCs. The receptors stem from a woman younger than 30 in good health and CMV-seronegative.

To note about this clone: This CDR3 is also generated by other DNA sequences in the sample. The V gene is TRBV2, the J gene TRBJ2-6; TRBD2 might be the D (5 bases). The CDR3 has 22 residues. CDR1 and CDR2 (germline): SNHLY, FYNNEI. Trimming took 1 base from V and 2 from J, leaving 27 bases between them. The CDR3 region is CASSEDGEGRLSLETGANVLTF. The CDR3 DNA sequence: TGTGCCAGCAGTGAAGATGGTGAGGGCAGGCTCTCATTGGAGACTGGGGCCAACGTCCTGACTTTC.

This clone came up a few times. This sequence joins TRBV5-4 and TRBJ2-1; D gene uncertain. The CDR3 spans 11 residues. V was clipped by 1 base and J by 9 bases, with 5 bases between them. Germline values: CDR1 SGHNT, CDR2 YYREEE (reference sequence). CDR3 loop: CASSLRSEQFF. CDR3 bases: TGTGCCAGCAGCTTGAGGAGTGAGCAGTTCTTC.

This chain connects TRBV7-9 to TRBJ2-1; D gene unclear. The germline V gene has CDR1 SEHNR and CDR2 FQNEAQ (reference sequence). This CDR3 region has 12 residues. The ends were cut back, 5 bases at V and 6 bases at J, with 8 bases in the middle. CDR3 coding DNA: TGTGCCAGCAGCCCGAGGAGCAATGAGCAGTTCTTC. Amino acids: CASSPRSNEQFF.

The CDR3 DNA follows: TGTGCCAGCAGAGATCTGACGGGGGGGGGTCAGCCCCAGCATTTT. It yields the protein CASRDLTGGGQPQHF. V gene TRBV6-1 combines with J gene TRBJ1-5; D might be TRBD1 (5 bases). Per the germline V gene, CDR1 is MNHNS and CDR2 is SASEGT. This CDR3 is built from 15 residues. The V and J ends lost 6 bases and 6 bases respectively, with 18 bases between them.

The count of this clone is one. The chain carries TRBV18 and TRBJ1-4, with D possibly being TRBD1 (6 bases). Germline loops: CDR1 KGHSH, CDR2 LQKENI. Trimming stripped 4 bases from V and 0 bases from J, with 18 bases between. The length of the CDR3 is 18 residues. CDR3 bases: TGTGCCAGCTCACGGGACATCACCTATACCGCAACTAATGAAAAACTGTTTTTT. Translating gives CASSRDITYTATNEKLFF.

The chain employs TRBV9 and TRBJ1-1, with 7 nucleotides matching TRBD1. The CDR3 length is 17 residues. V dropped 0 bases and J dropped 1; count of bases not matched to a gene: 9. Germline lookup yields CDR1 SGDLS and CDR2 YYNGEE. CDR3 sequence: CASSVAAPGGTNTEAFF. The CDR3 region has the DNA TGTGCCAGCAGCGTAGCCGCTCCAGGGGGAACGAACACTGAAGCTTTCTTT.

The sample holds a few counts of this clone. V and J are TRBV5-1 and TRBJ2-7; 11 positions match TRBD2. The germline CDR1 and CDR2 sequences are SGHRS and YFSETQ. Trimming took 5 bases from V and 2 from J; bases not matched to a gene: 3. This CDR3 contains 14 residues. The CDR3 DNA reads as TGCGCCAGCAGGCCGGGACTAGCGGCCTACGAGCAGTACTTC. It translates to CASRPGLAAYEQYF.

This sequence joins TRBV5-4 and TRBJ2-2; D not resolved. The CDR3 is made up of 15 amino acids. Trimming removed 0 bases at V and 6 bases at J, with 12 bases between. Germline CDR1 and CDR2: SGHNT and YYREEE (reference sequence). CDR3 sequence reads: CASSLARSFAGELFF. The DNA of the CDR3 is TGTGCCAGCAGCTTGGCGCGGTCTTTCGCCGGGGAGCTGTTTTTT.

This clone has a handful of counts. The CDR3 spells CASSALAGASETQYF. CDR3 coding DNA: TGTGCCAGCAGTGCGCTAGCGGGAGCGTCGGAGACCCAGTACTTC. The J gene is TRBJ2-5, the V gene TRBV6-1; TRBD2 matches at 10 bases. The CDR3 runs to 15 residues. Looked up from germline, CDR1 is MNHNS and CDR2 is SASEGT. Trimming cost V 4 bases and J 5 bases; bases outside gene matches: 7.

The V gene is TRBV28, the J gene TRBJ2-5; D is perhaps TRBD1 (5 bases). The end of the DNA aligns better with TRBJ2-7, so the J call may be wrong. Germline CDR1 reads MDHEN; CDR2 reads SYDVKM. This CDR3 has 14 residues. The CDR3 is CASSLSTGAYEQYF. The CDR3 coding sequence is TGTGCCAGCAGTTTGTCAACAGGAGCCTACGAGCAGTACTTC.

The J gene is TRBJ2-3, the V gene TRBV2; D remains unclear. The germline V and J ends were trimmed by 7 bases and 4 bases, with 12 bases remaining between them. Germline V gives CDR1 SNHLY, CDR2 FYNNEI. The CDR3 contains 13 residues. The chain's CDR3 is CASTSSRADTQYF. CDR3 sequence (DNA): TGTGCCAGCACCTCCTCTAGAGCAGATACGCAGTATTTT.

The rearrangement uses TRBV29-1 and TRBJ2-7; 7 nucleotides agree with TRBD1. Germline CDR1 SQVTM, CDR2 ANQGSEA. Losses at the gene ends were 1 base for V and 4 bases for J; bases not matched to a gene: 10. The CDR3 contains 15 residues. The CDR3 loop reads CSVEGGQSKDYEQYF. DNA of the CDR3: TGCAGCGTTGAAGGGGGACAGAGCAAGGATTACGAGCAGTACTTC.

V is TRBV6-1 and J is TRBJ2-3; 8 bases match TRBD2. The CDR3 spans 15 residues. J was trimmed by 4 bases and V by 2 bases; bases with no gene match: 5. Per the germline V gene, CDR1 is MNHNS and CDR2 is SASEGT. The CDR3 sequence: CASSERAGAADTQYF. The CDR3 coding sequence is TGTGCCAGCAGTGAACGAGCGGGAGCGGCAGATACGCAGTATTTT.

The CDR3 is CASSWGRVVGLAGGEQFF. The CDR3 DNA is TGTGCCAGCAGCTGGGGAAGGGTGGTAGGGCTAGCGGGGGGGGAGCAGTTCTTC. The chain combines TRBV9 with TRBJ2-1; 12 bases match TRBD2. Per the germline V gene, CDR1 is SGDLS and CDR2 is YYNGEE. V was clipped by 4 bases and J by 10 bases; unmatched bases: 18. The CDR3 is made up of 18 amino acids.

As to this clone: Its ends do not fully match the called genes, so a read error is possible. The rearrangement links TRBV7-7 to TRBJ2-7, with D unresolved. The germline V gene encodes CDR1 SSHAT and CDR2 FNYEAQ (reference sequence). The CDR3 is made up of 16 amino acids. Here the CDR3 reads CASSPRVFASLGEQYF. DNA for the CDR3: TGTGCTAGCAGCCCCCGGGTTTTCGCTTCCCTAGGCGAGCAGTACTTC.

This chain joins TRBV9 and TRBJ1-6, with D possibly matching TRBD1 (6 bases). The germline CDR1 and CDR2 sequences are SGDLS and YYNGEE. V shed 3 bases and J shed 14 bases, with 24 bases lying between them. This CDR3 comprises 16 residues. The CDR3 region has the DNA TGTGCCAGCAGCGAGGGCCTGGGGGCCCAGGGTTTGGCCCTCCACTTT. This encodes CASSEGLGAQGLALHF. Full variable domain (rest looked up from reference TRBV9 and TRBJ1-6): DSGVTQTPKHLITATGQRVTLRCSPRSGDLSVYWYQQSLDQGLQFLIQYYNGEERAKGNILERFSAQQFPDLHSELNLSSLELGDSALYFCASSEGLGAQGLALHFGNGTRLTVT.

This clone has a single count. The CDR3 sequence is CASSINRNNEQFF. The CDR3 DNA sequence: TGTGCCAGTAGTATAAACAGGAACAATGAGCAGTTCTTC. The chain is built from TRBV19 and TRBJ2-1, with a tentative D call TRBD1 (5 bases). Trimming removed 2 bases at V and 5 bases at J, with 7 bases between. The CDR3 totals 13 residues. Germline CDR1 LNHDA, CDR2 SQIVND (reference sequence).

The chain employs TRBV5-6 and TRBJ1-6; D possibly corresponds to TRBD1 (5 bases). CDR1 SGHDT and CDR2 YYEEEE come from the germline V gene. The CDR3 contains 12 residues. With 4 bases removed from V and 14 bases from J, the gap between germline ends came to 13 bases. This CDR3 is CASSPGTESLHF. CDR3 DNA sequence: TGTGCCAGCAGCCCGGGGACTGAGTCCCTCCACTTT.

Concerning this clone: This specimen includes other DNA sequences encoding the same CDR3. The genes are TRBV27 and TRBJ2-1, with D tentatively TRBD2 (6 bases). This CDR3 is built from 14 residues. Germline V lookup: CDR1 MNHEY, CDR2 SMNVEV (reference sequence). V was cut by 7 bases and J by 2 bases, with 12 bases left in between. The CDR3 here is CASTGGPTYNEQFF. The CDR3 DNA sequence: TGTGCCAGCACCGGGGGTCCAACCTACAATGAGCAGTTCTTC.

Here the CDR3 DNA reads TGTGCCAGCAGCCCCGTAGCGGGAGAGAACACCGGGGAGCTGTTTTTT. Protein product: CASSPVAGENTGELFF. V and J are TRBV5-6 and TRBJ2-2; TRBD2 matches at 9 bases. J gave up 1 base and V 4 bases, and 5 bases lay outside the gene matches. The CDR3 loop spans 16 amino acids. CDR1 and CDR2 from the germline V gene are SGHDT and YYEEEE.

The chain uses TRBV15 and TRBJ1-2; a possible D gene is TRBD1 (6 bases). Germline CDR1 and CDR2: LNHNV and YYDKDF (reference sequence). This CDR3 contains 16 residues. The germline V and J ends were trimmed by 5 bases and 6 bases, with 22 bases remaining between them. CDR3 DNA: TGTGCCACCAGCCCCAGGGGAGAGGGCTCCTTCCATGGCTACACCTTC. Its protein product is CATSPRGEGSFHGYTF.

V usage is TRBV19 and J usage is TRBJ1-5; 7 bases are a match to TRBD1. J was trimmed by 6 bases and V by 6 bases; bases with no gene match: 11. Germline V gene data show CDR1 as LNHDA and CDR2 as SQIVND (reference sequence). This CDR3 is 15 amino acids long. The CDR3 protein is CASSTRQGGTQPQHF. In nucleotides, the CDR3 is TGTGCCAGTAGCACAAGACAGGGAGGTACTCAGCCCCAGCATTTT.

The V gene is TRBV7-9, the J gene TRBJ2-7, with D hard to call. The CDR3 length is 15 residues. Germline lookup yields CDR1 SEHNR and CDR2 FQNEAQ (reference sequence). Trimming left V 1 base short and J 3 bases short, with 13 bases between. CDR3 nucleotide sequence: TGTGCCAGCAGCTTAGGCGGCCGGCACCTCTACGAGCAGTACTTC. Translating it yields CASSLGGRHLYEQYF. The full variable domain, with the rest looked up from reference TRBV7-9 and TRBJ2-7, is DTGVSQNPRHKITKRGQNVTFRCDPISEHNRLYWYRQTLGQGPEFLTYFQNEAQLEKSRLLSDRFSAERPKGSFSTLEIQRTEQGDSAMYLCASSLGGRHLYEQYFGPGTRLTVT.

The chain joins TRBV9 to TRBJ2-6; maybe TRBD2 (6 bases). V dropped 3 bases and J dropped 3 bases, with 13 bases sitting between them. The CDR3 is made up of 16 amino acids. CDR1 and CDR2 from the germline V gene are SGDLS and YYNGEE. The CDR3 DNA sequence: TGTGCCAGCAGCGAAGGAGGGCCCCTTGGGGCCAACGTCCTGACTTTC. It specifies CASSEGGPLGANVLTF.

The chain employs TRBV28 and TRBJ1-2, with D possibly TRBD1 on 6 matching bases. In germline, CDR1 is MDHEN, CDR2 SYDVKM. The germline V and J ends were trimmed by 6 bases and 4 bases, with 15 bases remaining between them. CDR3 length: 14 amino acids. The CDR3 DNA follows: TGTGCCAGCAGCTTTCACAGGGCGGGCTATGGCTACACCTTC. Residues: CASSFHRAGYGYTF.

The gene calls are TRBV7-2 and TRBJ2-1, with 10 bases matching TRBD2. The V gene's germline CDR1 is SGHTA and CDR2 FQGNSA. This CDR3 has 19 residues. J gave up 10 bases and V 2 bases, and 20 bases lay outside the gene matches. CDR3 bases: TGTGCCAGCAGCTTATATTCCCGCCGAGGTAGCGGGGGGTTGAGGGAGCAGTTCTTC. Encoded protein: CASSLYSRRGSGGLREQFF.